A selection of T cell receptor beta chains follows, all from one sample in a study of blood T cells in healthy people across ages. TCRdb reprocessed the 5' RACE reads with MiXCR, giving one entry per CDR3 protein. The data hold 850,000 to 1,100,000 distinct CDR3 sequences, with 35% to 40% observed a single time. The sequenced sample consisted of blood. Receptors were obtained from a man in his late teens or twenties in good health. Each CDR3 is given with its conserved first and last residue. Fields, in order: V gene, clone size, D gene, J gene, CDR3 DNA, CDR3 protein. The D gene is left open where the match is weak. Clone size appears in some rows only: once, few, many, or a class for an expanded clone.

TRBV12-3/TRBV12-4	NA	TRBD1	TRBJ1-5	TGTGCCAGCAGCCCATCGGGACAGGGGGTTTATCAGCCCCAGCATTTT	CASSPSGQGVYQPQHF
TRBV29-1	few	TRBD1	TRBJ1-4	TGCAGCGCTAGACAGGGGGTCGATCGCGATGAAAAACTGTTTTTT	CSARQGVDRDEKLFF
TRBV6-1	many	NA	TRBJ2-7	TGTGCCAGCAGCAGGTTCTACGAGCAGTACTTC	CASSRFYEQYF
TRBV3-1	NA	NA	TRBJ2-5	TGTGCCAGCAGCCAAGTCGCCCGAGCCAATGAGCAGTACTTC	CASSQVARANEQYF
TRBV9	few	TRBD2	TRBJ2-1	TGTGCCAGCAGCCTAGTGACTAGCGGCCCACTTAATGAGCAGTTCTTC	CASSLVTSGPLNEQFF
TRBV13	NA	NA	TRBJ2-5	TGTGCCAGCAGCTTAAAAGGGGCAGGGGAGACCCAGTACTTC	CASSLKGAGETQYF
TRBV6-2/TRBV6-3	few	NA	TRBJ1-1	TGTGCCAGCAGGGCACAGGGTGGAACTGAAGCTTTCTTT	CASRAQGGTEAFF
TRBV29-1	NA	TRBD1	TRBJ2-7	TGCAACGCCGGAGACGGACAGGGAGCCGAGCAGTACTTC	CNAGDGQGAEQYF
TRBV12-3/TRBV12-4	NA	NA	TRBJ2-2	TGTGCCGGCAGCTGGGGAAATTCGAACACCGGGGAGCTGTTTTTT	CAGSWGNSNTGELFF
TRBV6-2/TRBV6-3	once	TRBD1	TRBJ1-5	TGTGCCAGCAGTTACTTGGCGGGACAGGGGATCGTTGTCTACCAGCCCCAGCATTTT	CASSYLAGQGIVVYQPQHF
TRBV2	NA	NA	TRBJ1-5	TGTGCCAGCAGTGAATGGGCAGGGAATCAGCCCCAGCATTTT	CASSEWAGNQPQHF
TRBV5-1	NA	NA	TRBJ2-7	TGCGCCAGCAGCTTGGGGGGTTCCGACAATGAGCAGTACTTC	CASSLGGSDNEQYF
TRBV5-1	NA	NA	TRBJ2-3	TGCGCCAGCAGGAAGGGACGAGCGGCCTCAGATACGCAGTATTTT	CASRKGRAASDTQYF
TRBV6-5	NA	NA	TRBJ2-5	TGTGCCAGCAGTTACTCGAACTGGGGGGAGACCCAGTACTTC	CASSYSNWGETQYF
TRBV12-3/TRBV12-4	NA	NA	TRBJ2-7	TGTGCCAGCAGTTTAGGGGGGGAGGAGTGCGAGCAGTACTTC	CASSLGGEECEQYF
TRBV9	NA	TRBD2	TRBJ2-3	TGTGCCAGCAGCGAGACTAGCGGGGGAATAGATACGCAGTATTTT	CASSETSGGIDTQYF
TRBV20-1	once	NA	TRBJ2-3	TGCAGTGCTAGCGGAATGCGCACAGATACGCAGTATTTT	CSASGMRTDTQYF
TRBV25-1	NA	NA	TRBJ1-2	TGTGCCAGCGGATCTGCCGGGACACCGAACGGGTGTGGCTACACCTTC	CASGSAGTPNGCGYTF
TRBV7-2	few	TRBD1	TRBJ1-2	TGTGCCAGCAGCGTCCGGGACAGGGGGGTTCTGGGCTATGGCTACACCTTC	CASSVRDRGVLGYGYTF
TRBV4-2	few	NA	TRBJ2-3	TGTGCCAGCAGCCAAGCCCTAGGCTGGACAACCGCAGATACGCAGTATTTT	CASSQALGWTTADTQYF
TRBV2	NA	NA	TRBJ1-2	TGTGCCAGCAGTGATGTGGGGGACAAAGTGGAGTATTCTGGCTACACCTTC	CASSDVGDKVEYSGYTF
TRBV20-1	few	NA	TRBJ1-5	TGCAGTGCCCCTTTAGCGGGTCAGCCCCAGCATTTT	CSAPLAGQPQHF
TRBV18	many	TRBD1	TRBJ1-1	TGTGCCAGCAGCCCCGGGACAGGGGACACTGAAGCTTTCTTT	CASSPGTGDTEAFF
TRBV12-3/TRBV12-4	NA	NA	TRBJ1-3	TGTGCCAGCAGTCCGACAGTCCGCTCTGGAAACACCATATATTTT	CASSPTVRSGNTIYF
TRBV6-2/TRBV6-3	few	TRBD1	TRBJ2-3	TGTGCCAGCAGTGAGGACAGGGAAGTCGGCAGGACGCAGTATTTT	CASSEDREVGRTQYF
TRBV20-1	NA	TRBD2	TRBJ2-1	TGCAGTGCTAGAGGGCTAGCGGGGGGATTTAATGAGCAGTTCTTC	CSARGLAGGFNEQFF
TRBV18	few	NA	TRBJ2-2	TGTGCCAGCTCACCACCGCTGACAGACACCGGGGAGCTGTTTTTT	CASSPPLTDTGELFF
TRBV7-9	NA	TRBD1	TRBJ1-6	TGTGCCAGCAGATGGACAGGAGGTAATTCACCCCTCCACTTT	CASRWTGGNSPLHF
TRBV9	NA	NA	TRBJ2-1	TGTGCCAGCAGCGTAGCTGTGGGGTTGGGGGATGAGCAGTTCTTC	CASSVAVGLGDEQFF
TRBV29-1	NA	NA	TRBJ2-3	TGCAGCGGGAGAATGGGGCCGAGAGATACGCAGTATTTT	CSGRMGPRDTQYF
TRBV20-1	few	NA	TRBJ1-4	TGCAGTGCCAGAACTCCTGAAAAACTGTTTTTT	CSARTPEKLFF
TRBV14	few	NA	TRBJ1-2	TGTGCCAGCAGCCCCCGACAGGGCTACACCTTC	CASSPRQGYTF
TRBV12-3/TRBV12-4	once	NA	TRBJ2-7	TGTGCCAGCAGTTCCCGGACCGAATCCTACGAGCAGTACTTC	CASSSRTESYEQYF
TRBV28	NA	TRBD2	TRBJ2-1	TGTGCCAGCAGACTACTACGGGGCGGGAGCTCCTACAATGAGCAGTTCTTC	CASRLLRGGSSYNEQFF
TRBV7-2	NA	NA	TRBJ2-7	TGTGCCAGCAGCTTAGCCCGGACAGTCGACGGGCAGTACTTC	CASSLARTVDGQYF